The sequence of this TCR beta chain was determined in a study of T cells in Graves' hyperthyroidism and ophthalmopathy. Study at large: Peripheral blood was acquired at first diagnosis, ahead of any therapy whatsoever. Study-level results: Model predictions of ophthalmopathy came a median roughly 6.7 months before onset.

It was RNA transcripts that yielded the amplified TCR beta CDR3 regions. The study used the HTBI primer set for a first-round RT-PCR of the TCR CDR3. TCRdb used MiXCR to reprocess the multiplex PCR reads, holding one entry per CDR3 protein. The sample has some 800,000 distinct CDR3 sequences, roughly 40% seen once. This clonotype was counted at least ten times. Its target is not known. Based on clinical symptoms, serum thyroxine and TRAb, thyroid ultrasound and orbital computed tomography, diagnoses were reached. The CDR3 is 13 residues long. The V and J ends lost 3 bases and 5 bases respectively, with 11 bases between them. The germline V gene has CDR1 SGDLS and CDR2 YYNGEE.

This chain connects TRBV9 to TRBJ1-2; no clear D. The receptor was isolated from a man between 18 and 35 years old with Graves' hyperthyroidism. Source material: blood. CDR3 sequence reads: CASSAGGSYGYTF. CDR3 in DNA: TGTGCCAGCAGCGCCGGCGGATCTTATGGCTACACCTTC. The full variable domain, with the rest looked up from reference TRBV9 and TRBJ1-2, is DSGVTQTPKHLITATGQRVTLRCSPRSGDLSVYWYQQSLDQGLQFLIQYYNGEERAKGNILERFSAQQFPDLHSELNLSSLELGDSALYFCASSAGGSYGYTFGSGTRLTVV.